The 27 T cell receptor beta chains reported below all come from one sample, sequenced in a study of human T cells and chemical hapten exposure. Time point here: patch test 1, 2 weeks after DPC sensitization. Noted treatment: therapeutic diphenylcyclopropenone sensitization with weekly scalp DPC. TCRdb fed the RACE reads into MiXCR, producing one record per CDR3 protein. This table holds 150,000 to 200,000 distinct CDR3 sequences, approximately 20% found once. Specimen: whole blood, collected in connection with sensitization to the hapten diphenylcyclopropenone (DPC). The receptor set was obtained from a woman aged 50 to 60 with alopecia areata. Some clones in this sample may be carry-over from other donors' samples.

The chain joins TRBV7-8 to TRBJ2-1; 11 bases fit TRBD2. The CDR3 has 16 residues. Germline V gene sequence: CDR1 SGHVS, CDR2 FQNEAQ. V gave up 5 bases and J gave up 5 bases; unmatched junction bases: 8. The CDR3 DNA reads as TGTGCCAGCAGCATGCTAGCGGGAGGCCATGACAATGAGCAGTTCTTC. Protein: CASSMLAGGHDNEQFF.

The chain couples TRBV29-1 to TRBJ2-7; 13 bases are a match to TRBD2. Looked up from germline, CDR1 is SQVTM and CDR2 is ANQGSEA. V was pared by 2 bases and J by 1 base, with 17 bases of the junction left unmatched. This CDR3 spans 20 amino acids. The CDR3 spells CSVEIRRPRGLAGQSYEQYF. The CDR3 DNA is TGCAGCGTTGAAATCCGGCGGCCGCGGGGACTAGCGGGACAATCCTACGAGCAGTACTTC.

V usage is TRBV4-1 and J usage is TRBJ2-6, with D perhaps being TRBD1 or TRBD2 (5 bases each). The germline gives CDR1 MGHRA, CDR2 YSYEKL. CDR3 length: 16 residues. V lost 3 bases and J lost 3, with 12 bases in between. The CDR3 DNA reads TGCGCCAGCAGCCACGGGACGGGTGGTGGGGCCAACGTCCTGACTTTC. It encodes CASSHGTGGGANVLTF.

J is TRBJ2-7 and V is TRBV5-1, with unresolved D. The CDR3 is 14 amino acids. Trimming pared 0 bases from V and 0 bases from J, leaving 7 bases between. Germline loops: CDR1 SGHRS, CDR2 YFSETQ. The CDR3 sequence: CASSLDAISYEQYF. The CDR3 DNA reads TGCGCCAGCAGCTTGGACGCCATCTCCTACGAGCAGTACTTC.

There are a few counts of this clonotype. The chain carries TRBV7-8 and TRBJ2-2, with 11 bases matching TRBD2. The CDR3 is 16 residues long. J lost 7 bases, V lost 3 bases, and 7 bases had no gene match. Germline CDR1 reads SGHVS; CDR2 reads FQNEAQ. CDR3 nucleotide sequence: TGTGCCAGCAGCTTGACTAGCGGGATGCTGAGCGGGGAGCTGTTTTTT. Its protein product is CASSLTSGMLSGELFF.

J is TRBJ2-1 and V is TRBV5-1; D unclear. The V end lost 5 bases, the J end lost 12 bases, and 18 bases lay between the germline ends. The germline V gene has CDR1 SGHRS and CDR2 YFSETQ. The CDR3 totals 13 residues. The CDR3, as DNA: TGCGCCAGCAGGTCGGGCTGGCCTTTGGGGCAGTTCTTC. It translates to CASRSGWPLGQFF.

Only a few counts were recorded for this clonotype. The rearrangement uses TRBV5-1 and TRBJ2-7, with 9 bases fitting TRBD1. Germline loops: CDR1 SGHRS, CDR2 YFSETQ. Unmatched junction bases numbered 4, after V lost 0 bases and J lost 6 bases. The CDR3 length is 14 residues. This CDR3 is CASSLGGQGFEQYF. The CDR3 DNA is TGCGCCAGCAGCTTGGGGGGACAGGGCTTCGAGCAGTACTTC.

The genes are TRBV11-1 and TRBJ2-5, with D possibly being TRBD1 or TRBD2 (5 bases each). The CDR3 has 16 residues. Per germline, CDR1 SGHAT and CDR2 FQDESV (reference sequence). Deletions cut 5 bases from V and 1 base from J, with 17 bases between. The CDR3 is CASSRVQLGAQETQYF. DNA for the CDR3: TGTGCCAGCAGCCGCGTCCAACTAGGGGCCCAAGAGACCCAGTACTTC.

The genes are TRBV3-1 and TRBJ1-4; 7 nucleotides line up with TRBD1. The junction had 13 bases not matched to a gene; V was cut back by 4 bases and J by 8 bases. There are 16 residues in the CDR3. Germline V gene sequence: CDR1 LGHDT, CDR2 YNNKEL (reference sequence). In DNA, the CDR3 is TGTGCCAGCAGCCCACGTCGACAGGGAAGCGGAGAAAAACTGTTTTTT. Its translation: CASSPRRQGSGEKLFF. The variable domain in full, with the rest retrieved from reference TRBV3-1 and TRBJ1-4, is DTAVSQTPKYLVTQMGNDKSIKCEQNLGHDTMYWYKQDSKKFLKIMFSYNNKELIINETVPNRFSPKSPDKAHLNLHINSLELGDSAVYFCASSPRRQGSGEKLFFGSGTQLSVL.

This chain joins TRBV18 and TRBJ2-1; the D gene is possibly TRBD1 (6 bases). CDR1 and CDR2 (germline): KGHSH, LQKENI. V lost 6 bases and J 8 bases, leaving 11 bases between the germline ends. The CDR3 is 12 residues long. The CDR3 loop is CASSGAFHEQFF. In DNA form, the CDR3 reads TGTGCCAGCTCGGGGGCCTTCCATGAGCAGTTCTTC.

The CDR3: CSVAALVTDTQYF. CDR3 DNA sequence: TGCAGCGTTGCCGCGCTTGTCACAGATACGCAGTATTTT. The rearrangement links TRBV29-1 to TRBJ2-3, with D unresolved. Trimming took 4 bases from V and 2 from J, leaving 10 bases between them. CDR1 is SQVTM, CDR2 ANQGSEA, per germline. The CDR3 sequence is 13 residues long.

This clonotype was recorded at least ten times. This chain uses TRBV27 with TRBJ2-1; 14 bases fit TRBD2. The CDR3 runs 16 residues. V lost 5 bases and J lost 4; bases outside the gene matches: 4. Germline V lookup: CDR1 MNHEY, CDR2 SMNVEV (reference sequence). This CDR3 is CASSHRLAGGYNEQFF. The CDR3 DNA reads TGTGCCAGCAGTCACCGACTAGCGGGAGGGTACAATGAGCAGTTCTTC.

The chain employs TRBV25-1 and TRBJ1-1, with unresolved D. Trimming took off 4 bases at V and 10 bases at J, with 13 bases between the two ends. This CDR3 is built from 12 residues. CDR1 and CDR2 from the germline V gene are MGHDK and SYGVNS. CDR3 sequence reads: CASSGLLTGAFF. The CDR3 DNA is TGTGCCAGCAGTGGCCTATTAACCGGAGCTTTCTTT.

The CDR3 DNA follows: TGTGCCAGCAGTTACCCAGGGAGCGGGAGGGATGGGGCCAACGTCCTGACTTTC. Encoded protein: CASSYPGSGRDGANVLTF. The gene calls are TRBV6-6 and TRBJ2-6; 10 positions match TRBD2. The germline CDR1 and CDR2 sequences are MNHNY and SVGAGI (reference sequence). V shed 2 bases and J 3 bases; nucleotides not matched to a gene: 7. The CDR3 is 18 amino acids.

This clonotype was seen ten or more times. The rearrangement links TRBV27 to TRBJ2-1, with D unclear. There are 13 residues in the CDR3. Trimming left V 3 bases short and J 5 bases short, with 8 bases between. Germline CDR1 and CDR2: MNHEY and SMNVEV (reference sequence). CDR3 nucleotide sequence: TGTGCCAGCAGTTTTGGACCCAACAATGAGCAGTTCTTC. Residues: CASSFGPNNEQFF.

The chain carries TRBV7-3 and TRBJ1-1; unclear D gene. CDR3 size: 13 residues. Deletions cut 5 bases from V and 2 bases from J, with 9 bases between. The germline CDR1 and CDR2 sequences are SGHTA and FQGTGA. CDR3 region: CASSLLQNTEAFF. The CDR3, as DNA: TGTGCCAGCAGCCTGCTGCAAAACACTGAAGCTTTCTTT.

This clonotype turned up a few times. This CDR3 is CSVALGQLANTGELFF. For the CDR3, the DNA is TGCAGCGTTGCCCTTGGACAGCTCGCGAACACCGGGGAGCTGTTTTTT. V is TRBV29-1 and J is TRBJ2-2; tentatively, D is TRBD1 (6 bases). The length of the CDR3 is 16 residues. V was pared by 4 bases and J by 0 bases, with 15 bases between. Germline V gene lookup returns CDR1 SQVTM and CDR2 ANQGSEA.

This clonotype was counted only a few times. This chain links TRBV20-1 with TRBJ2-5, with 9 bases matching TRBD2. The trim removed 0 bases at V and 1 base at J, leaving 15 bases unmatched. CDR3 length equals 19 residues. CDR1 is DFQATT and CDR2 is SNEGSKA in the germline V gene (reference sequence). Here the CDR3 reads CSARDPHLPSSGIQETQYF. The CDR3 nucleotides read TGCAGTGCTAGAGATCCTCATCTTCCTTCTAGCGGGATCCAAGAGACCCAGTACTTC.

The chain couples TRBV29-1 to TRBJ2-3; D is perhaps TRBD2 (5 bases). The V end was cut by 6 bases, the J end by 1 base, with 8 bases between. Germline V gene lookup returns CDR1 SQVTM and CDR2 ANQGSEA. The CDR3 is 12 residues long. The CDR3 is CSVDSGTDTQYF. DNA of the CDR3: TGCAGCGTGGATAGCGGCACAGATACGCAGTATTTT.

This clonotype was detected only a few times. The chain employs TRBV27 and TRBJ2-5; 9 bases are a match to TRBD2. Germline CDR1 is MNHEY and CDR2 is SMNVEV (reference sequence). CDR3 size: 17 residues. The V gene end was trimmed by 5 bases and the J gene end by 2 bases; junction bases not matched to a gene: 12. The CDR3 spells CASSPLGVAGAQETQYF. The CDR3 nucleotides read TGTGCCAGCAGTCCGCTTGGGGTAGCGGGAGCACAAGAGACCCAGTACTTC.

This clonotype was counted only a few times. The chain carries TRBV6-6 and TRBJ1-2; D may be TRBD1 (5 bases). The CDR3 covers 13 residues. With 7 bases removed from V and 5 bases from J, the gap between germline ends came to 14 bases. Germline-derived CDR1 and CDR2 are MNHNY and SVGAGI (reference sequence). The CDR3 sequence is CASTSVRVYGYTF. The DNA of the CDR3 is TGTGCCAGCACCTCCGTCAGGGTATATGGCTACACCTTC.

This clonotype turned up a few times. The genes are TRBV20-1 and TRBJ2-1; TRBD2 aligns across 9 bases. Unmatched junction bases numbered 12, after V lost 1 base and J lost 14 bases. Per germline, CDR1 DFQATT and CDR2 SNEGSKA (reference sequence). The CDR3 runs 14 residues. The CDR3 protein is CSARVRIAGEYEFF. The CDR3 DNA reads TGCAGTGCTAGAGTGAGAATAGCGGGAGAATATGAGTTCTTC.

The V gene is TRBV5-1, the J gene TRBJ2-5; D uncertain. Per the germline V gene, CDR1 is SGHRS and CDR2 is YFSETQ. V lost 0 bases to trimming and J lost 5 bases, with 17 bases between them. This CDR3 has 16 residues. CDR3 coding DNA: TGCGCCAGCAGCTTGGGTACAGCGTTGCGAAGGGAGACCCAGTACTTC. This codes for CASSLGTALRRETQYF.

This clonotype was found many times. The chain combines TRBV10-3 with TRBJ2-3; no clear D. V was shortened by 4 bases and J by 0 bases, with 14 bases between the two germline ends. The germline V gene has CDR1 ENHRY and CDR2 SYGVKD. CDR3 size: 16 residues. The CDR3 spells CAISGLPTDSTDTQYF. Written as DNA, the CDR3 is TGTGCCATCAGTGGCCTCCCGACGGATAGCACAGATACGCAGTATTTT.

This clonotype was recorded a few times. This chain uses TRBV27 with TRBJ2-7; D gene unclear. The CDR3 contains 12 residues. Per the germline V gene, CDR1 is MNHEY and CDR2 is SMNVEV (reference sequence). V lost 6 bases and J lost 4, with 10 bases in between. The DNA for the CDR3 is TGTGCCAGCAGGTCTTCAGGTTACGAGCAGTACTTC. This encodes CASRSSGYEQYF.

Many counts were recorded for this clonotype. The rearrangement joins TRBV10-3 to TRBJ1-1, with D perhaps TRBD1 (6 bases). The germline V gene has CDR1 ENHRY and CDR2 SYGVKD. This CDR3 has 12 residues. V shed 8 bases and J shed 4 bases, with 11 bases lying between them. This chain's CDR3 is CAIGGASTEAFF. The DNA of the CDR3 is TGTGCCATCGGGGGGGCGTCCACTGAAGCTTTCTTT.

This clonotype turned up a few times. The CDR3 coding sequence is TGTGCCAGCAGCTTAGCCCTCTCGACTAGCGGGGGGTTCCTCACAGATACGCAGTATTTT. Translated, it gives CASSLALSTSGGFLTDTQYF. This chain connects TRBV7-9 to TRBJ2-3; 13 nucleotides agree with TRBD2. Germline V gene data show CDR1 as SEHNR and CDR2 as FQNEAQ (reference sequence). The V gene end was trimmed by 0 bases and the J gene end by 2 bases; junction bases not matched to a gene: 11. CDR3 size: 20 residues.